The rows below give T cell receptor beta chains drawn from one sample of a study of graft-versus-host responses after intestinal transplantation. Antigen specificity for these receptors is unknown. Profiling relied on immunoSEQ multiplex PCR, and the TCRdb table lists in-frame clones only, not all of them. Among about 100,000 clones listed, roughly 89% were seen once. The sequenced sample was unstimulated CD4+ T cells sorted from spleen or lymph node cells, obtained before transplant. The source of these receptors is a human donor who was the organ donor for an intestinal transplant. The CDR3 runs from the conserved cysteine through the conserved F or W.

>TRBJ2-2|TRBV27
CASSLGGTGELFF
>TRBJ1-1|TRBV18
CASSPPKVAKRTEAFF
>TRBJ2-1|TRBV4-1
CASSHPLSRGGANEQFF
>TRBJ2-2|TRBV5-4
CASSLAQGNTGELFF
>TRBJ2-2|TRBV4-1
CASSSQGANTGELFF
>TRBJ1-2|TRBV6-1
CASTGPAGIGYGYTF
>TRBJ2-5|TRBV7-9
CASSSFETQYF
>TRBJ2-5|TRBV18
CASSPQGAAQYF
>TRBJ2-1|TRBV28
CASSGTSPYNEQFF
>TRBJ2-7|TRBV4-1
CASSQADGGDYEQYF
>TRBJ2-5|TRBV5-6
CASSFGRTRGETQYF
>TRBJ2-6|TRBV7-9
CASSLGTGSGANVLTF
>TRBJ2-2|TRBV4-1
CASSQTSGGSNTGELFF
>TRBJ1-2|TRBV4-1
CASSQDSFIRGYTF
>TRBJ2-7|TRBV28
CASSFPSTSGGAKQYF
>TRBJ1-2|TRBV16
CASSQYGTGNPYGYTF
>TRBJ1-6|TRBV25-1
CASSDGTAAPTLHF
>TRBJ2-7|TRBV9
CASSGTSYEQYF
>TRBJ1-1|TRBV11-3
CASSEGDRAEAFF
>TRBJ2-7|TRBV6-5
CASSYMDRGPYEQYF
>TRBJ1-5|TRBV6-6
CASSYSSSRFNQPQHF
>TRBJ2-1|TRBV9
CASSVFSTTYEQFF
>TRBJ1-6|TRBV5-1
CASSPLFDSPLHF
>TRBJ2-2|TRBV5-5
CASSLAGGTGELFF
>.|TRBV4-2
CASSQDGGVAGLTAYEQYF
>TRBJ1-1|TRBV6-1
CASSDSRAVNTEAFF
>.|TRBV6-6
CASSPGTGSAVYEQYF
>TRBJ2-7|TRBV11-3
CASSRTGYEQYF
>TRBJ2-1|TRBV4-1
CASSQRTTSYNEQFF
>TRBJ2-5|TRBV7-7
CASSFSNRPWEETQYF
>TRBJ1-5|TRBV27
CASSFTGVAQPQHF
>TRBJ2-3|TRBV4-1
CASSQGPGLGRITTTDTQYF
>TRBJ2-4|TRBV7-2
CASSLAWGTKNIQYF
>TRBJ2-5|TRBV27
CASRKKPGRETQYF
>TRBJ2-3|TRBV9
CASSGPVPSTDTQYF
>TRBJ1-1|TRBV7-6
CASSLRQNTEAFF
>TRBJ2-2|TRBV7-3
CASSSNTGELFF
>TRBJ1-4|TRBV6-5
CASRGAGILSEKLFF
>TRBJ1-5|TRBV7-2
CASSSAGGLRQPQHF
>TRBJ1-6|TRBV7-2
CASSLVRTGRNSPLHF
>TRBJ2-3|TRBV7-6
CASSPSEVVSDTQYF
>TRBJ2-6|TRBV7-9
CASTGGFSSGANVLTF
>TRBJ2-7|TRBV7-2
CASSLPLGGVSYEQYF
>TRBJ1-1|TRBV4-1
CASSQSGSTGNTEAFF
>TRBJ1-2|TRBV7-2
CASSLGDRVYGYTF
>TRBJ2-3|TRBV19
CATGERGKDTQYF
>TRBJ2-3|TRBV4-2
CASSQGGPLYTDTQYF
>TRBJ1-1|TRBV6-5
CAIRQGTEAFF
>TRBJ1-6|TRBV21-1
CASSRGTVNSPLHF
>TRBJ1-5|TRBV2
CASGTGEASNQPQHF
>TRBJ2-2|TRBV7-6
CASSLERGTLGGELFF
>TRBJ2-2|TRBV27
CASSSAGTSRSGELFF
>TRBJ1-1|TRBV27
CASSLRGGGLNTEAFF